This TCR beta chain is drawn from a study of T cells in localized non-small cell lung cancer. Study observations and caveats: Uninvolved neighboring lung showed the greatest T cell clonality, exceeding tumor. Adjacent lung was found to contain a median approximately 60 of the top 100 tumor clones.

In the case of this clone: Antigen specificity is unknown.

Per germline, CDR1 SGHKS and CDR2 YYEKEE (reference sequence). V was shortened by 1 base and J by 0 bases, with 11 bases between the two germline ends. CDR3 length: 15 amino acids. Clones were read by immunoSEQ multiplex PCR, and TCRdb kept only the in-frame ones, dropping some. The table has tens of thousands of clones, about 90% seen once. The clonotype comes from a woman aged 40-75 years with stage I lung adenocarcinoma. The chain joins TRBV5-5 to TRBJ2-7; no reliable D call. The source was peripheral blood, collected before any cancer treatment. The CDR3, as DNA: TGTGCCAGCAGCTTGAGTCCGGTAAGCTCCTACGAGCAGTACTTC. Its protein product is CASSLSPVSSYEQYF.